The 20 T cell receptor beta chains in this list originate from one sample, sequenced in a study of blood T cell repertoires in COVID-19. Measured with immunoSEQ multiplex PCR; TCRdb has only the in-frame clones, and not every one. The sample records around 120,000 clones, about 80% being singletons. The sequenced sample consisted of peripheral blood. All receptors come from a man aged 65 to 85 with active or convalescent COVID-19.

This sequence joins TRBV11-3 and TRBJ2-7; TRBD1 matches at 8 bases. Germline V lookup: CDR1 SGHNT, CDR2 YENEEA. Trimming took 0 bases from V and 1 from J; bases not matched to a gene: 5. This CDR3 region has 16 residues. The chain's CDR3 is CASSLDGQGGSYEQYF. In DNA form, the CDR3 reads TGTGCCAGCAGCTTAGATGGACAGGGAGGTTCCTACGAGCAGTACTTC.

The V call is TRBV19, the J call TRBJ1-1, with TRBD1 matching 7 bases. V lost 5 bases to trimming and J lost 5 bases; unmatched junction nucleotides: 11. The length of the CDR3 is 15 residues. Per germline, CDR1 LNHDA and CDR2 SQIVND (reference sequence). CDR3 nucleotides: TGTGCCAGTAGTGCCCCGACAGGGACCTGGACTGAAGCTTTCTTT. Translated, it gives CASSAPTGTWTEAFF.

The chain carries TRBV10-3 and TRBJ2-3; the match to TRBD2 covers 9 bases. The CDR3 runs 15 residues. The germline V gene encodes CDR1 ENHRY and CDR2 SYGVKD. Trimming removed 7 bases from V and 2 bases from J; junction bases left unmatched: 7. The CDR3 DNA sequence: TGTGCCATCACGAGAAGCGGGGGGCACACAGATACGCAGTATTTT. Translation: CAITRSGGHTDTQYF.

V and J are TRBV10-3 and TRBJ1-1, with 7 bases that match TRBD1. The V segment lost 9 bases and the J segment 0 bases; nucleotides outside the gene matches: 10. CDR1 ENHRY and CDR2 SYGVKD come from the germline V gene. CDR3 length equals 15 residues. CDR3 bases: TGTGCCATTAGCCGGGACAGACACATGAACACTGAAGCTTTCTTT. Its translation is CAISRDRHMNTEAFF.

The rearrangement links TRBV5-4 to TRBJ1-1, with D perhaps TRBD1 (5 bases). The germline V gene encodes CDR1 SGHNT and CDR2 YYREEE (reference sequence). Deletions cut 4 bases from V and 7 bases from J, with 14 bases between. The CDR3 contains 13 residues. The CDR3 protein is CASSGTQYSEAFF. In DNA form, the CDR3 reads TGTGCCAGCAGCGGGACTCAATATAGTGAAGCTTTCTTT.

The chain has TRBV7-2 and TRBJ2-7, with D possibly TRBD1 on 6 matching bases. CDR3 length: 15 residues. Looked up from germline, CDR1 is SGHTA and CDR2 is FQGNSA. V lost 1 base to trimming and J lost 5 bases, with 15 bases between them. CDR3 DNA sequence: TGTGCCAGCAGCTTAGTCCCTCCCCAGGGGCACGAGCAGTACTTC. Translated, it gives CASSLVPPQGHEQYF.

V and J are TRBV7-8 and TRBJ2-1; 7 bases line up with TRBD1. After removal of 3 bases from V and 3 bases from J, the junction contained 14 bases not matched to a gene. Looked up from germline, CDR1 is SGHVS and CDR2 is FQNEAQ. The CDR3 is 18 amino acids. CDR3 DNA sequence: TGTGCCAGCAGCTTCCTCTCGGTCTACAGGGGAAACTACAATGAGCAGTTCTTC. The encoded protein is CASSFLSVYRGNYNEQFF. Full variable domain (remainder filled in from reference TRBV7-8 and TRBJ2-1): GAGVSQSPRYKVAKRGQDVALRCDPISGHVSLFWYQQALGQGPEFLTYFQNEAQLDKSGLPSDRFFAERPEGSVSTLKIQRTQQEDSAVYLCASSFLSVYRGNYNEQFFGPGTRLTVL.

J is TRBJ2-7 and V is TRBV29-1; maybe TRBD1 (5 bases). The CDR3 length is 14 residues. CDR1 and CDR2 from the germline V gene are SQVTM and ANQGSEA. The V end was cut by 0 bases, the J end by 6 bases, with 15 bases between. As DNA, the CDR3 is TGCAGCGTTGAAGAGGTCAGGGCGGCTGGCGAGCAGTACTTC. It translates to CSVEEVRAAGEQYF.

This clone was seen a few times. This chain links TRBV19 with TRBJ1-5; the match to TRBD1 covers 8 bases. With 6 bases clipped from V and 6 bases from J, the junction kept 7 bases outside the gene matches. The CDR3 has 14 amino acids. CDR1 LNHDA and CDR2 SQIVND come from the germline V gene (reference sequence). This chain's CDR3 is CASRRQGITQPQHF. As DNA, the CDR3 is TGTGCCAGTAGACGACAGGGGATCACTCAGCCCCAGCATTTT.

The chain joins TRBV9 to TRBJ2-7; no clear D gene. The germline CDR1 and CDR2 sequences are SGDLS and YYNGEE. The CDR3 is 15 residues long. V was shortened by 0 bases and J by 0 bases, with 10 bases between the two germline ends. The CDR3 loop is CASSVGPGSSYEQYF. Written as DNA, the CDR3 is TGTGCCAGCAGCGTAGGACCAGGTTCCTCCTACGAGCAGTACTTC.

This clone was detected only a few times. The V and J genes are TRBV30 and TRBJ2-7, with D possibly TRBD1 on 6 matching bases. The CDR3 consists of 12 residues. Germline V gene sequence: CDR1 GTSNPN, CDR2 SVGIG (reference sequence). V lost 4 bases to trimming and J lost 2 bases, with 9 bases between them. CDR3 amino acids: CAWNRDTYEQYF. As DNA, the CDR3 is TGTGCCTGGAACCGGGACACCTACGAGCAGTACTTC.

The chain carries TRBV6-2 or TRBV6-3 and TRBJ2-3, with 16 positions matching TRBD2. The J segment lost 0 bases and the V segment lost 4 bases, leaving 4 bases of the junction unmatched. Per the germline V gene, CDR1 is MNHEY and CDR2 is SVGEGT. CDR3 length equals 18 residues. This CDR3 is CASSSSGLAGGSTDTQYF. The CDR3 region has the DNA TGTGCCAGCAGTTCCTCGGGACTAGCGGGAGGGAGCACAGATACGCAGTATTTT.

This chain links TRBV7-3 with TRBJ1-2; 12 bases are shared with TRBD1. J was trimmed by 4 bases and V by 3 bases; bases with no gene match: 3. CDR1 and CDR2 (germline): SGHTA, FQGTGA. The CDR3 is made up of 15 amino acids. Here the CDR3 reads CASSLPGQGAYGYTF. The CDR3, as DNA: TGTGCCAGCAGCTTGCCGGGACAGGGGGCCTATGGCTACACCTTC.

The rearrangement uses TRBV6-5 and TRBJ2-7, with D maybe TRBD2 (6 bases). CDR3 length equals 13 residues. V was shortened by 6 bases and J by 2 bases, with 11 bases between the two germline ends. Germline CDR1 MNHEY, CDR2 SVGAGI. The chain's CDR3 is CASRDGGTYEQYF. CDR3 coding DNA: TGTGCCAGCAGGGACGGGGGAACCTACGAGCAGTACTTC.

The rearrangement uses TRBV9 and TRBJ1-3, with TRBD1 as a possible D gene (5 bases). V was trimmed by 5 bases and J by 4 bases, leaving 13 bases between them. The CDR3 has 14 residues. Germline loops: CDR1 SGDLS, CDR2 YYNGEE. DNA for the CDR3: TGTGCCAGCAGTATTGACAGTTACGGAAACACCATATATTTT. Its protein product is CASSIDSYGNTIYF.

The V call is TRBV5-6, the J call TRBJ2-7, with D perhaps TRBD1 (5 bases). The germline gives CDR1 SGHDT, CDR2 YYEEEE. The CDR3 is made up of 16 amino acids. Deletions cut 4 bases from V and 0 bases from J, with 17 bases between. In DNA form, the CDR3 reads TGTGCCAGCAGCGGATGGGGCCCACTGAGCTCCTACGAGCAGTACTTC. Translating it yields CASSGWGPLSSYEQYF.

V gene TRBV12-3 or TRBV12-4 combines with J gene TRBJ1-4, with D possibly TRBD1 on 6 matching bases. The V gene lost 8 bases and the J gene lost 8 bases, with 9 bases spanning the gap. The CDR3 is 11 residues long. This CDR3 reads CASGTGEKLFF. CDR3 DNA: TGTGCCAGCGGCACAGGGGAAAAACTGTTTTTT.

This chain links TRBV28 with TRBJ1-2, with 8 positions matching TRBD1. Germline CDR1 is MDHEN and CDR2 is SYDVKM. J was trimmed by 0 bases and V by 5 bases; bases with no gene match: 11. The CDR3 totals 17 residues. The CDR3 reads CASSAASGGAANYGYTF. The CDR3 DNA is TGTGCCAGCAGTGCCGCCTCAGGGGGCGCGGCTAACTATGGCTACACCTTC.

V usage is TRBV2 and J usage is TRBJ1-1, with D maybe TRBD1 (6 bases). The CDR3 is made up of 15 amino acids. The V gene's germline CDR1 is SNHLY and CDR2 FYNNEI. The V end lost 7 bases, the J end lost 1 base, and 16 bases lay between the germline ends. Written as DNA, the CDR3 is TGTGCCAGCAAGCTCCGACAGGAGCCGAACACTGAAGCTTTCTTT. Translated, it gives CASKLRQEPNTEAFF.

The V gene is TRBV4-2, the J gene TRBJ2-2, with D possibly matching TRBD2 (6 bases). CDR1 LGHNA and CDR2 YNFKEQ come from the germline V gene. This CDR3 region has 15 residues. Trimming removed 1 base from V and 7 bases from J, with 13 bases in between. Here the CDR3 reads CASSQVVGGNGELFF. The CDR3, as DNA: TGTGCCAGCAGCCAAGTGGTTGGCGGGAACGGGGAGCTGTTTTTT.